The source of this T cell receptor beta chain is a study of cytomegalovirus exposure and HLA in healthy donors. Study-wide background: The 120 or so validation repertoires matched the approximately 700 first-cohort repertoires in platform, a later analysis reported.

Regarding the study as a whole: Some TCR beta chains (roughly 160 of them) were listed as cytomegalovirus-associated. Reportedly, diagnosis of cytomegalovirus status by the classifier showed high specificity and sensitivity.

Produced via immunoSEQ multiplex PCR; TCRdb's table is partial and in-frame only. The data contain approximately 180,000 clones, approximately 85% of them singletons. The validation cohort, a group of 120 or so subjects, included the donors and was separate from the roughly 670-subject first cohort. In the case of this clone: Its antigen is as yet unknown.

The sequenced sample consisted of PBMCs. The TCR sequence derives from a woman aged 18 to 35 in good health and CMV-seronegative.

The CDR3 is CATSGGQAYTGELFF. CDR3 in DNA: TGTGCCACCAGCGGGGGACAGGCGTACACCGGGGAGCTGTTTTTT. V usage is TRBV15 and J usage is TRBJ2-2, with 8 bases fitting TRBD1. The V and J ends lost 5 bases and 3 bases, in that order; junction bases with no gene match: 5. Germline V lookup: CDR1 LNHNV, CDR2 YYDKDF (reference sequence). This CDR3 region has 15 residues.